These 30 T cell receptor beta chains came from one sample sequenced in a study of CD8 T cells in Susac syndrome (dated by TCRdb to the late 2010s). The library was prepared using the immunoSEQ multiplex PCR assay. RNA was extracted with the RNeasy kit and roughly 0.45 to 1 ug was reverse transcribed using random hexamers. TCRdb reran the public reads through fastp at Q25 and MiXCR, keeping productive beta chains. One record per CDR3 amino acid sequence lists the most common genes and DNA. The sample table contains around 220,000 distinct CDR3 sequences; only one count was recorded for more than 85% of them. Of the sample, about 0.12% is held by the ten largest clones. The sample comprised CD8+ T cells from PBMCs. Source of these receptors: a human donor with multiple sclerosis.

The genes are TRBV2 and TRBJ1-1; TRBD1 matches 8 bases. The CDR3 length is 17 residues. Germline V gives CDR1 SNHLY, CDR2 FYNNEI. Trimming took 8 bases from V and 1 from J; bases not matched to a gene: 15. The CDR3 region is CASGSQGQGARNTEAFF. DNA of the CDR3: TGTGCCAGCGGAAGTCAAGGGCAGGGGGCTAGGAACACTGAAGCTTTCTTT.

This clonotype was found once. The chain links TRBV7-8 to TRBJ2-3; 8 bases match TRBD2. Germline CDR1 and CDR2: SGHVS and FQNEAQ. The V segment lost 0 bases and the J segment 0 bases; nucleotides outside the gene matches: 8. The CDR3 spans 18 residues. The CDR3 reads CASSLAVAGWSSTDTQYF. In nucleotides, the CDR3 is TGTGCCAGCAGCTTAGCGGTAGCGGGGTGGTCTAGCACAGATACGCAGTATTTT. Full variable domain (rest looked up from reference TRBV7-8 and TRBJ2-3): GAGVSQSPRYKVAKRGQDVALRCDPISGHVSLFWYQQALGQGPEFLTYFQNEAQLDKSGLPSDRFFAERPEGSVSTLKIQRTQQEDSAVYLCASSLAVAGWSSTDTQYFGPGTRLTVL.

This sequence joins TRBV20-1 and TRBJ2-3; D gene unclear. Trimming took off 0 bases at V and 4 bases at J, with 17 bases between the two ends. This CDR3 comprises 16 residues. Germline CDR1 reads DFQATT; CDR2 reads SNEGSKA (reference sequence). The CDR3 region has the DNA TGCAGTGCTAGAGATTGGCCAACTGCCCCGGCAGATACGCAGTATTTT. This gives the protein CSARDWPTAPADTQYF.

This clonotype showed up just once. The CDR3 coding sequence is TGTGCCAGCACCCAGACAGGGTTTTATGAAGCTTTCTTT. Its translation is CASTQTGFYEAFF. This chain links TRBV12-3 or TRBV12-4 with TRBJ1-1; TRBD1 matches at 7 bases. The CDR3 runs 13 residues. V shed 7 bases, J shed 7 bases, and the junction held 9 bases outside the gene matches.

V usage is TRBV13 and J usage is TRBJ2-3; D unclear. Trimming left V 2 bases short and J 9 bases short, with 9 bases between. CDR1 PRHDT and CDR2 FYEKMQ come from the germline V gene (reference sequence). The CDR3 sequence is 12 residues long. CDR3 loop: CASSLPPSTQYF. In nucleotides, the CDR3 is TGTGCCAGCAGCTTACCCCCCTCGACGCAGTATTTT.

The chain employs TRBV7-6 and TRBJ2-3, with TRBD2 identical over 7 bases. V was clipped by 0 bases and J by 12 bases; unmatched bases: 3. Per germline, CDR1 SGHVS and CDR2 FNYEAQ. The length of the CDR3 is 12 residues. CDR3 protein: CASSLASGLQYF. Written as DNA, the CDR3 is TGTGCCAGCAGCTTAGCATCGGGACTACAGTATTTT.

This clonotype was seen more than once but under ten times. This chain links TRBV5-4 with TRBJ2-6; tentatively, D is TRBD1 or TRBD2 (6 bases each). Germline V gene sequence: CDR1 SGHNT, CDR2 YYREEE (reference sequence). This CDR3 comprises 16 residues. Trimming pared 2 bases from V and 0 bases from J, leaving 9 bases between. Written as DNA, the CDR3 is TGTGCCAGCAGCTTCAGGGGACTCTCTGGGGCCAACGTCCTGACTTTC. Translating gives CASSFRGLSGANVLTF.

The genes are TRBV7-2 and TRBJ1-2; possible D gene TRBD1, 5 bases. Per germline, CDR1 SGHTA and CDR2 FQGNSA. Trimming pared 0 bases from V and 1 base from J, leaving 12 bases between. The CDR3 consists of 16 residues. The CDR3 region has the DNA TGTGCCAGCAGCTTAGCCCCTACACAGGATAACTATGGCTACACCTTC. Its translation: CASSLAPTQDNYGYTF.

This chain's CDR3 is CATSSPLSYNEQFF. The CDR3 region has the DNA TGTGCCACCAGCAGCCCACTCTCCTACAATGAGCAGTTCTTC. The chain couples TRBV15 to TRBJ2-1, with D unresolved. CDR1 is LNHNV and CDR2 is YYDKDF in the germline V gene (reference sequence). V lost 3 bases and J 0 bases, leaving 6 bases between the germline ends. This CDR3 comprises 14 residues. Full variable domain (remainder filled in from reference TRBV15 and TRBJ2-1): DAMVIQNPRYQVTQFGKPVTLSCSQTLNHNVMYWYQQKSSQAPKLLFHYYDKDFNNEADTPDNFQSRRPNTSFCFLDIRSPGLGDTAMYLCATSSPLSYNEQFFGPGTRLTVL.

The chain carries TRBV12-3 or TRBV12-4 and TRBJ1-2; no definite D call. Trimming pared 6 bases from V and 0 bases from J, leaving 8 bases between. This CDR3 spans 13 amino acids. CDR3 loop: CASRTGTNYGYTF. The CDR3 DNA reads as TGTGCCAGCAGGACCGGGACTAACTATGGCTACACCTTC.

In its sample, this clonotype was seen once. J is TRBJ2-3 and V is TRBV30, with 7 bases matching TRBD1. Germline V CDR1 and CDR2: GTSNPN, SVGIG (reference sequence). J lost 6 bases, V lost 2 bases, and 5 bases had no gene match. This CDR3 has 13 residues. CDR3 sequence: CAWSQGGSDTQYF. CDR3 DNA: TGTGCCTGGAGTCAAGGGGGCTCGGATACGCAGTATTTT.

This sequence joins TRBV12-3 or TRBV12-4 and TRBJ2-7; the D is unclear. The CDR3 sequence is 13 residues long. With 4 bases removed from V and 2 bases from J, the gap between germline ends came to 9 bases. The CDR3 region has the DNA TGTGCCAGCAGTTCAAGCGCAACCTACGAGCAGTACTTC. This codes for CASSSSATYEQYF.

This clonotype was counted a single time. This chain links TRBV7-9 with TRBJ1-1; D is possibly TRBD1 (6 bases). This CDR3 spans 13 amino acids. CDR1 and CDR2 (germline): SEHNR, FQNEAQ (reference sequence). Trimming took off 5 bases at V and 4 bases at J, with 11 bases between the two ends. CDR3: CASSREQGTEAFF. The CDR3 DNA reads TGTGCCAGCAGCCGAGAACAGGGCACTGAAGCTTTCTTT.

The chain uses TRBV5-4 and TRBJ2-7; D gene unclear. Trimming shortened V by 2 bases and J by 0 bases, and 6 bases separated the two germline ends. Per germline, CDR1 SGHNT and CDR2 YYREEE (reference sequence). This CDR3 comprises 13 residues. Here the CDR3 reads CASSFDLSYEQYF. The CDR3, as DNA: TGTGCCAGCAGCTTCGACCTCTCCTACGAGCAGTACTTC.

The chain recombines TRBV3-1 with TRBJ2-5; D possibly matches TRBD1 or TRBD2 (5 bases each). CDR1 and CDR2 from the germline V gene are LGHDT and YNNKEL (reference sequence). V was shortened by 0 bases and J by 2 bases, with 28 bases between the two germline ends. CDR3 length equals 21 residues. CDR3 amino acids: CASSQDYLRDQRLSRQETQYF. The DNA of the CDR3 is TGTGCCAGCAGCCAAGATTACCTTAGGGACCAGAGGCTAAGCCGGCAAGAGACCCAGTACTTC.

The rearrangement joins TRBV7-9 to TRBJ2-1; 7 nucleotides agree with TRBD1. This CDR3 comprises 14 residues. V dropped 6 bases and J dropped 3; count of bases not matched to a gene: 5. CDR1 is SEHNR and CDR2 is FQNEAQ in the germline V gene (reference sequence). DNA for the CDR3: TGTGCCAGCAGGGCAGACAGGGTCTACAATGAGCAGTTCTTC. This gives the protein CASRADRVYNEQFF.

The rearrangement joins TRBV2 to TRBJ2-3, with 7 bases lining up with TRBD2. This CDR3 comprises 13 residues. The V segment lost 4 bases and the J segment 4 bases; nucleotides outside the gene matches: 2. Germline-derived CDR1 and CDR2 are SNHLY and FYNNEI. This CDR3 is CASSATSPDTQYF. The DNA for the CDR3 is TGTGCCAGCAGTGCGACTAGCCCAGATACGCAGTATTTT.

CDR3: CASSQGVAGGPGTGELFF. As DNA, the CDR3 is TGTGCCAGCAGCCAAGGAGTAGCGGGGGGGCCGGGCACCGGGGAGCTGTTTTTT. V gene TRBV3-1 combines with J gene TRBJ2-2, with 11 bases matching TRBD2. The CDR3 is 18 amino acids. CDR1 is LGHDT, CDR2 YNNKEL, per germline (reference sequence). The junction had 8 bases not matched to a gene; V was cut back by 1 base and J by 4 bases.

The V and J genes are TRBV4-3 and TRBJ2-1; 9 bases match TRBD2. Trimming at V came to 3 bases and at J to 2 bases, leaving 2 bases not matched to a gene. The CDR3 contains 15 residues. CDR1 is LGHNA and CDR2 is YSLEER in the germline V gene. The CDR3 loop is CASSQGLAAYNEQFF. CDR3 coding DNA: TGCGCCAGCAGCCAGGGACTAGCTGCCTACAATGAGCAGTTCTTC.

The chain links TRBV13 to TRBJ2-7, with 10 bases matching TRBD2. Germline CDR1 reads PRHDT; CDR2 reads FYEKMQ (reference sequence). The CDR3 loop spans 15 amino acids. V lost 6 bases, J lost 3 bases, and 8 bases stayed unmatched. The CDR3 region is CASSERLAGIYEQYF. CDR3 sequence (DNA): TGTGCCAGCAGTGAAAGACTAGCGGGCATCTACGAGCAGTACTTC.

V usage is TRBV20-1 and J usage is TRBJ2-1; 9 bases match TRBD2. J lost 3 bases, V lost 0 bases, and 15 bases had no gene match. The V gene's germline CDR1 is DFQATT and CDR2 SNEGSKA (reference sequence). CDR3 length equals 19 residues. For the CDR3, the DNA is TGCAGTGCTAGAGATAACTTCGGGGTGACTAGCGGAAACTACAATGAGCAGTTCTTC. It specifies CSARDNFGVTSGNYNEQFF.

CDR3 coding DNA: TGTGCCAGCAGTTACCAGGGAACGAACACTGAAGCTTTCTTT. It translates to CASSYQGTNTEAFF. The rearrangement links TRBV6-2 or TRBV6-3 to TRBJ1-1; TRBD1 might be the D (5 bases). The germline V and J ends were trimmed by 2 bases and 1 base, with 8 bases remaining between them. There are 14 residues in the CDR3. The germline CDR1 and CDR2 sequences are MNHEY and SVGEGT.

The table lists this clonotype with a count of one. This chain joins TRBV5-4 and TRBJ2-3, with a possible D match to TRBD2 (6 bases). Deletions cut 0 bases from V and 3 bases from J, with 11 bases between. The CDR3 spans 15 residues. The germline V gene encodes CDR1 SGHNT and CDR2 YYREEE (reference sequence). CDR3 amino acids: CASSLDGSKTDTQYF. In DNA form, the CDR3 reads TGTGCCAGCAGCTTGGACGGGAGTAAGACAGATACGCAGTATTTT.

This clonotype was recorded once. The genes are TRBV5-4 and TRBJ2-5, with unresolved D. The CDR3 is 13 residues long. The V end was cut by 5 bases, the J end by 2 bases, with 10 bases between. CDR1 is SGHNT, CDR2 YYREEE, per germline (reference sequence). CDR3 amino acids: CASSFVWQETQYF. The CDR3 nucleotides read TGTGCCAGCAGTTTCGTTTGGCAAGAGACCCAGTACTTC.

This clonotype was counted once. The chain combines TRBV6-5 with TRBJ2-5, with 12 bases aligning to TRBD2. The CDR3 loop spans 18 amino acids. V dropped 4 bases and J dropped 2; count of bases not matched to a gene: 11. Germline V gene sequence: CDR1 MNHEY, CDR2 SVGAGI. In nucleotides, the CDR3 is TGTGCCAGCAGTTCCCAGCTAGCGGGGGGGCGACAGCAAGAGACCCAGTACTTC. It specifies CASSSQLAGGRQQETQYF.

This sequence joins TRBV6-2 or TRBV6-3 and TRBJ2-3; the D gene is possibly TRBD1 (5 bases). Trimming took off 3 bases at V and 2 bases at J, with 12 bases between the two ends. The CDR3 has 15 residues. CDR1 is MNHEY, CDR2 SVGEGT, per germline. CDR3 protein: CASSYLTGYTDTQYF. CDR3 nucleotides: TGTGCCAGCAGTTATCTAACAGGTTACACAGATACGCAGTATTTT.

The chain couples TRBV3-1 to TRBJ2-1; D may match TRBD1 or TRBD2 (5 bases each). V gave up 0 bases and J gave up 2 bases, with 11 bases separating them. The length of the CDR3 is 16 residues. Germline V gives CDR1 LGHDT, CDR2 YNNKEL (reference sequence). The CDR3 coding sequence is TGTGCCAGCAGCCAAGATATGGGGGTACCCTACAATGAGCAGTTCTTC. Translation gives CASSQDMGVPYNEQFF.

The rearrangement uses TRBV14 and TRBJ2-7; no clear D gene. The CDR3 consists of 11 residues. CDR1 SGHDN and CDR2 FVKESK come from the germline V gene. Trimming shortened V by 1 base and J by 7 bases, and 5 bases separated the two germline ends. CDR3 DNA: TGTGCCAGCAGCCAAGCTCTGGAGCAGTACTTC. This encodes CASSQALEQYF. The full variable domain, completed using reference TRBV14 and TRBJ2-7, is EAGVTQFPSHSVIEKGQTVTLRCDPISGHDNLYWYRRVMGKEIKFLLHFVKESKQDESGMPNNRFLAERTGGTYSTLKVQPAELEDSGVYFCASSQALEQYFGPGTRLTVT.

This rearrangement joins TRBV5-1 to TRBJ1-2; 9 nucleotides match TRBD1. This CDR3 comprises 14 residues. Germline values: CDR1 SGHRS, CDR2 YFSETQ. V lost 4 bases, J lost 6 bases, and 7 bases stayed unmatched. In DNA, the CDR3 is TGCGCCAGCAGCCTACAGGGGGCAATCGATGGCTACACCTTC. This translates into CASSLQGAIDGYTF.

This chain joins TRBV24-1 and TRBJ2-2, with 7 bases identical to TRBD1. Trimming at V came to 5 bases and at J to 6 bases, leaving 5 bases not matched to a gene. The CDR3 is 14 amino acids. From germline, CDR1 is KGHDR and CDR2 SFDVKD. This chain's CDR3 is CATSGDDRAGELFF. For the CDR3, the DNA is TGTGCCACCAGTGGAGATGACAGGGCCGGGGAGCTGTTTTTT.